The 31 T cell receptor beta chains presented below share a single source sample, sequenced in a study of blood T cell repertoires in COVID-19. Clones were read by immunoSEQ multiplex PCR, and TCRdb kept only the in-frame ones, dropping some. The sample lists hundreds of thousands of clones, 85% occurring once. The source material was peripheral blood. Every receptor here comes from a woman in her forties or fifties with active or convalescent COVID-19.

The CDR3 DNA follows: TGTGCCAGCAGCGTAGGGCATTTTGGTCAGCCCCAGCATTTT. It codes for CASSVGHFGQPQHF. The rearrangement joins TRBV9 to TRBJ1-5; D not resolved. Germline loops: CDR1 SGDLS, CDR2 YYNGEE. The CDR3 extends over 14 amino acids. The ends were cut back, 0 bases at V and 6 bases at J, with 10 bases in the middle.

This clone appeared once. The genes are TRBV15 and TRBJ2-3; 9 positions agree with TRBD2. Germline values: CDR1 LNHNV, CDR2 YYDKDF (reference sequence). CDR3 size: 16 residues. Trimming at V came to 3 bases and at J to 2 bases, leaving 6 bases not matched to a gene. The CDR3 DNA sequence: TGTGCCACCAGCAGGAACTTAGCGGGAGCCACAGATACGCAGTATTTT. Its protein is CATSRNLAGATDTQYF.

The chain links TRBV3-1 (or the pseudogene TRBV3-2) to TRBJ1-6; the match to TRBD1 covers 7 bases. The CDR3 loop spans 17 amino acids. Germline trimming cut 5 bases from V and 1 base from J; bases unmatched to any gene: 8. CDR1 and CDR2 (germline): LGHDT, YNNKEL (reference sequence). The CDR3 sequence: CASSERDRRSYNSPLHF. The DNA of the CDR3 is TGTGCCAGCAGCGAACGGGACAGACGGTCCTATAATTCACCCCTCCACTTT.

The J gene is TRBJ1-2, the V gene TRBV4-1; perhaps TRBD1 as D (6 bases). The CDR3 extends over 15 amino acids. CDR1 and CDR2 (germline): MGHRA, YSYEKL. V shed 3 bases and J shed 4 bases, with 15 bases lying between them. The CDR3 spells CASSHLGQRLYGYTF. DNA of the CDR3: TGCGCCAGCAGCCACCTCGGACAGAGGCTCTATGGCTACACCTTC.

In nucleotides, the CDR3 is TGTGCCAGCAGTGACGGCAGGGGGAGGAGTCAGCCCCAGCATTTT. Amino acid sequence: CASSDGRGRSQPQHF. V usage is TRBV2 and J usage is TRBJ1-5; 7 bases fit TRBD1. V dropped 3 bases and J dropped 6; count of bases not matched to a gene: 8. The germline gives CDR1 SNHLY, CDR2 FYNNEI. The CDR3 is 15 residues long.

The CDR3, as DNA: TGTGCCAGCAGCTTAGGACAGGGGGTGGTAGAGACCCAGTACTTC. Translating gives CASSLGQGVVETQYF. The chain combines TRBV7-2 with TRBJ2-5; TRBD1 aligns across 9 bases. The CDR3 contains 15 residues. V lost 1 base, J lost 4 bases, and 4 bases stayed unmatched. Germline V gene data show CDR1 as SGHTA and CDR2 as FQGNSA.

J is TRBJ1-2 and V is TRBV15; 8 bases map to TRBD1. From germline, CDR1 is LNHNV and CDR2 YYDKDF (reference sequence). Germline trimming cut 3 bases from V and 8 bases from J; bases unmatched to any gene: 17. The CDR3 has 17 amino acids. CDR3: CATSREEGQGRVRGYTF. As DNA, the CDR3 is TGTGCCACCAGCAGGGAGGAAGGACAGGGAAGAGTAAGGGGCTACACCTTC.

The chain has TRBV3-1 (or the pseudogene TRBV3-2) and TRBJ2-2, with D hard to call. The germline gives CDR1 LGHDT, CDR2 YNNKEL (reference sequence). CDR3 length equals 15 residues. The ends were cut back, 3 bases at V and 0 bases at J, with 8 bases in the middle. CDR3 coding DNA: TGTGCCAGCAGCCAGTTACAGCCGAACACCGGGGAGCTGTTTTTT. Encoded protein: CASSQLQPNTGELFF.

This clone was counted a few times. The chain recombines TRBV25-1 with TRBJ1-1; the match to TRBD1 covers 10 bases. CDR3 size: 16 residues. V shed 6 bases and J 3 bases; nucleotides not matched to a gene: 10. The germline V gene encodes CDR1 MGHDK and CDR2 SYGVNS. The DNA for the CDR3 is TGTGCCAGCAGCCTGGGTTCCGGGACAGGGGACACTGAAGCTTTCTTT. Protein product: CASSLGSGTGDTEAFF.

This chain uses TRBV4-2 with TRBJ1-4; TRBD1 aligns across 11 bases. Trimming at V came to 2 bases and at J to 4 bases, leaving 6 bases not matched to a gene. The CDR3 covers 17 residues. Germline V gene sequence: CDR1 LGHNA, CDR2 YNFKEQ. Written as DNA, the CDR3 is TGTGCCAGCAGCCAATATGGGACAGGGGGTTTTAATGAAAAACTGTTTTTT. Protein: CASSQYGTGGFNEKLFF.

V and J are TRBV9 and TRBJ1-2, with D perhaps matching TRBD1 (6 bases). V dropped 0 bases and J dropped 8 bases, with 11 bases sitting between them. The CDR3 length is 13 residues. CDR1 is SGDLS, CDR2 YYNGEE, per germline. The CDR3 region has the DNA TGTGCCAGCAGCGTAGAAGCAGGGGTCGGCTACACCTTC. As protein: CASSVEAGVGYTF.

This clone was detected only once. The V call is TRBV11-2, the J call TRBJ1-4, with 8 bases fitting TRBD1. The CDR3 sequence is 15 residues long. The germline V gene has CDR1 SGHAT and CDR2 FQNNGV. J was trimmed by 7 bases and V by 3 bases; bases with no gene match: 7. CDR3 coding DNA: TGTGCCAGCAGCTTTAGACAGGGGATCATTGAAAAACTGTTTTTT. It yields the protein CASSFRQGIIEKLFF.

The rearrangement uses TRBV27 and TRBJ1-6; D is ambiguous. The CDR3 is 14 amino acids. Trimming stripped 3 bases from V and 6 bases from J, with 9 bases between. The germline CDR1 and CDR2 sequences are MNHEY and SMNVEV (reference sequence). The CDR3 sequence: CASSFRLSNSPLHF. The CDR3 bases are TGTGCCAGCAGTTTCAGGTTAAGTAATTCACCCCTCCACTTT.

The CDR3: CAISHRDPGNSPLHF. CDR3 DNA sequence: TGTGCCATCAGCCACCGGGATCCCGGCAATTCACCCCTCCACTTT. The V and J genes are TRBV10-3 and TRBJ1-6; D is unresolved. The ends were cut back, 6 bases at V and 7 bases at J, with 16 bases in the middle. CDR1 and CDR2 from the germline V gene are ENHRY and SYGVKD. The CDR3 extends over 15 amino acids.

The gene calls are TRBV5-1 and TRBJ2-7; 8 bases agree with TRBD1. Germline V lookup: CDR1 SGHRS, CDR2 YFSETQ. V gave up 1 base and J gave up 6 bases; unmatched junction bases: 9. The CDR3 consists of 15 residues. CDR3 nucleotide sequence: TGCGCCAGCAGCTTGAATTCCGCAGGGGGCGGCGAGCAGTACTTC. Its translation is CASSLNSAGGGEQYF.

CDR3 sequence reads: CASSLVPVTSSGANVLTF. The CDR3 region has the DNA TGCGCCAGCAGCTTGGTTCCGGTTACTAGCTCTGGGGCCAACGTCCTGACTTTC. This sequence joins TRBV5-1 and TRBJ2-6; possibly TRBD2 for D (5 bases). The CDR3 consists of 18 residues. Germline CDR1 SGHRS, CDR2 YFSETQ. Trimming shortened V by 0 bases and J by 0 bases, and 13 bases separated the two germline ends.

This clone was seen a handful of times. V is TRBV12-3 or TRBV12-4 and J is TRBJ1-2; 9 bases agree with TRBD1. CDR3 length equals 12 residues. The V gene end was trimmed by 5 bases and the J gene end by 10 bases; junction bases not matched to a gene: 5. The CDR3 nucleotides are TGTGCCAGCAGTAAGGACAGGGGTGCCTACACCTTC. Translated, it gives CASSKDRGAYTF.

This clone was counted at least ten times. The chain uses TRBV4-1 and TRBJ2-6, with D perhaps TRBD1 (6 bases). CDR1 and CDR2 from the germline V gene are MGHRA and YSYEKL. V was cut by 3 bases and J by 1 base, with 16 bases left in between. The CDR3 is 18 amino acids. The CDR3 sequence: CASSHRAGDSSGANVLTF. As DNA, the CDR3 is TGCGCCAGCAGCCACCGGGCAGGGGATAGTTCTGGGGCCAACGTCCTGACTTTC.

The chain couples TRBV9 to TRBJ2-7, with 9 bases matching TRBD2. Germline values: CDR1 SGDLS, CDR2 YYNGEE. Trimming cost V 3 bases and J 3 bases; bases outside gene matches: 7. There are 15 residues in the CDR3. Written as DNA, the CDR3 is TGTGCCAGCAGCGGGGGGCTAGCGGGACTCTACGAGCAGTACTTC. Protein: CASSGGLAGLYEQYF.

With respect to this clone: This sample includes further DNA sequences coding for the same CDR3. The chain carries TRBV19 and TRBJ1-5; 7 bases line up with TRBD1. V lost 3 bases to trimming and J lost 2 bases; unmatched junction nucleotides: 1. The CDR3 loop spans 14 amino acids. Germline assignment: CDR1 LNHDA and CDR2 SQIVND (reference sequence). This CDR3 is CASSIDRGNQPQHF. The CDR3 nucleotides read TGTGCCAGTAGTATCGACAGGGGCAATCAGCCCCAGCATTTT.

V gene TRBV5-1 combines with J gene TRBJ2-5; D might be TRBD1 (6 bases). This CDR3 spans 14 amino acids. CDR1 SGHRS and CDR2 YFSETQ come from the germline V gene. Trimming removed 3 bases from V and 2 bases from J, with 11 bases in between. The CDR3 coding sequence is TGCGCCAGCAGCTCACCGGGACAACAAGAGACCCAGTACTTC. Encoded protein: CASSSPGQQETQYF. Variable domain in full (rest from reference TRBV5-1 and TRBJ2-5): KAGVTQTPRYLIKTRGQQVTLSCSPISGHRSVSWYQQTPGQGLQFLFEYFSETQRNKGNFPGRFSGRQFSNSRSEMNVSTLELGDSALYLCASSSPGQQETQYFGPGTRLLVL.

The genes are TRBV5-1 and TRBJ1-2; 10 nucleotides agree with TRBD1. CDR1 and CDR2 (germline): SGHRS, YFSETQ. V was clipped by 0 bases and J by 6 bases; unmatched bases: 5. This CDR3 is built from 15 residues. The CDR3 nucleotides read TGCGCCAGCAGCTTGGAAGGGACAGGGGCGGATGGCTACACCTTC. It codes for CASSLEGTGADGYTF.

This clone appeared a single time. Additional DNA sequences in this sample encode the identical CDR3. V and J are TRBV5-1 and TRBJ2-2, with D possibly matching TRBD1 (7 bases). Germline CDR1 SGHRS, CDR2 YFSETQ. Trimming pared 0 bases from V and 5 bases from J, leaving 11 bases between. The CDR3 spans 15 residues. This CDR3 reads CASSLGQGGTGELFF. The DNA for the CDR3 is TGCGCCAGCAGCTTGGGCCAGGGGGGAACCGGGGAGCTGTTTTTT.

The rearrangement uses TRBV6-6 and TRBJ1-5, with a weak D call TRBD1 (5 bases). This CDR3 is 15 amino acids long. The V end lost 6 bases, the J end lost 5 bases, and 17 bases lay between the germline ends. Looked up from germline, CDR1 is MNHNY and CDR2 is SVGAGI (reference sequence). The CDR3 DNA is TGTGCCAGCAGCTCCGTGGGGGGGAGATATCAGCCCCAGCATTTT. Amino acids: CASSSVGGRYQPQHF.

The chain's CDR3 is CASSAGSGNTGELFF. In nucleotides, the CDR3 is TGTGCCAGCAGTGCTGGGAGTGGGAACACCGGGGAGCTGTTTTTT. The chain has TRBV2 and TRBJ2-2, with D possibly matching TRBD2 (5 bases). V was trimmed by 4 bases and J by 1 base, leaving 10 bases between them. In germline, CDR1 is SNHLY, CDR2 FYNNEI. The CDR3 spans 15 residues. The whole variable domain, filled in from reference TRBV2 and TRBJ2-2, reads EPEVTQTPSHQVTQMGQEVILRCVPISNHLYFYWYRQILGQKVEFLVSFYNNEISEKSEIFDDQFSVERPDGSNFTLKIRSTKLEDSAMYFCASSAGSGNTGELFFGEGSRLTVL.

The V gene is TRBV7-2, the J gene TRBJ2-7; 9 nucleotides align to TRBD2. Germline values: CDR1 SGHTA, CDR2 FQGNSA. This CDR3 region has 16 residues. Trimming cost V 7 bases and J 5 bases; bases outside gene matches: 15. The CDR3 DNA sequence: TGTGCCAGCACCCTGCCCGGAGGCGGGAGGGCCGACGAGCAGTACTTC. Its translation: CASTLPGGGRADEQYF.

V usage is TRBV9 and J usage is TRBJ2-3; D might be TRBD2 (5 bases). Trimming left V 1 base short and J 5 bases short, with 8 bases between. Germline CDR1 reads SGDLS; CDR2 reads YYNGEE. The CDR3 is 13 residues long. The CDR3 sequence is CASSVPGKDTQYF. The CDR3 DNA reads as TGTGCCAGCAGCGTACCGGGGAAAGATACGCAGTATTTT. Filled out from reference TRBV9 and TRBJ2-3, the complete variable domain reads DSGVTQTPKHLITATGQRVTLRCSPRSGDLSVYWYQQSLDQGLQFLIQYYNGEERAKGNILERFSAQQFPDLHSELNLSSLELGDSALYFCASSVPGKDTQYFGPGTRLTVL.

The CDR3 coding sequence is TGTGCCAGCAGCCTCGCCCCAGGGGGGTCGGACGGCTACACCTTC. Its translation is CASSLAPGGSDGYTF. V is TRBV11-2 and J is TRBJ1-2; 7 bases are shared with TRBD1. The V gene's germline CDR1 is SGHAT and CDR2 FQNNGV. J was trimmed by 8 bases and V by 5 bases; bases with no gene match: 14. The CDR3 loop spans 15 amino acids.

The rearrangement links TRBV5-1 to TRBJ1-1, with 10 positions matching TRBD1. This CDR3 spans 15 amino acids. Losses at the gene ends were 3 bases for V and 4 bases for J; bases not matched to a gene: 6. The germline CDR1 and CDR2 sequences are SGHRS and YFSETQ. DNA for the CDR3: TGCGCCAGCAGCTCCAGCCGGGACAGGGGCACTGAAGCTTTCTTT. Translated, it gives CASSSSRDRGTEAFF.

This CDR3 is CASSTRTSGRHREQFF. The CDR3 DNA sequence: TGTGCCAGCAGTACCAGGACTAGCGGGAGGCATCGTGAGCAGTTCTTC. The chain recombines TRBV2 with TRBJ2-1; 14 bases are a match to TRBD2. CDR3 size: 16 residues. Germline V CDR1 and CDR2: SNHLY, FYNNEI. With 5 bases clipped from V and 9 bases from J, the junction kept 9 bases outside the gene matches.

The chain recombines TRBV5-4 with TRBJ1-2, with 9 bases that match TRBD1. The CDR3 spans 15 residues. Unmatched junction bases numbered 8, after V lost 0 bases and J lost 8 bases. Germline CDR1 reads SGHNT; CDR2 reads YYREEE (reference sequence). CDR3 sequence: CASSLAGDRVGGYTF. As DNA, the CDR3 is TGTGCCAGCAGCTTGGCCGGGGACAGGGTAGGAGGCTACACCTTC.